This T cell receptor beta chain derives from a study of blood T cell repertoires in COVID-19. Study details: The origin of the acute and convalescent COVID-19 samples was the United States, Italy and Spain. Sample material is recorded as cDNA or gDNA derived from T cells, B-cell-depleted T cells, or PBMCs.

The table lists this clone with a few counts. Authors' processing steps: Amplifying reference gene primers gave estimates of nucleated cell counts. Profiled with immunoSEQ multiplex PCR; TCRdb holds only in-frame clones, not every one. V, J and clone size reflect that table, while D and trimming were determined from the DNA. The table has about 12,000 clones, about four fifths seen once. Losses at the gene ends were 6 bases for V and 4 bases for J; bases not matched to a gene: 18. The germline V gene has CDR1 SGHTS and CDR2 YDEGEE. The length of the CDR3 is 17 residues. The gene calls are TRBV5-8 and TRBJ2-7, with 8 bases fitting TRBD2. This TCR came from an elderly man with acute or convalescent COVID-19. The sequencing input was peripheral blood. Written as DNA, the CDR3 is TGTGCCAGCACCGACTACCCGGGGGGGCAGGGGATATACGAGCAGTACTTC. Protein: CASTDYPGGQGIYEQYF.